The clone carrying this T cell receptor beta chain was counted a few times. Sample barcodes and UMIs were carried by the TCR alpha and TCR beta cDNA libraries that 5'RACE generated with constant-segment primers. TCRdb re-called the 5' RACE reads with MiXCR, one entry per CDR3 protein. This sample has 350,000 to 450,000 distinct CDR3 sequences, with around 24% found just once. After removal of 6 bases from V and 5 bases from J, the junction contained 1 base not matched to a gene. The germline CDR1 and CDR2 sequences are SNHLY and FYNNEI. CDR3 length: 12 residues. The data belong to a study of T-cell memory formation after mild COVID-19. Study in general: The study found TCR clusters largely donor specific.

The material sequenced was PBMCs or a T cell subset sorted from them (not recorded which). The rearrangement uses TRBV2 and TRBJ1-2; 9 bases are shared with TRBD1. The TCR comes from an adult woman who had mild COVID-19 (a few samples of this study predate the infection). Cell type and time point are not known. In nucleotides, the CDR3 is TGTGCCAGCAGGGGACAGGGTTATGGCTACACCTTC. Protein product: CASRGQGYGYTF.